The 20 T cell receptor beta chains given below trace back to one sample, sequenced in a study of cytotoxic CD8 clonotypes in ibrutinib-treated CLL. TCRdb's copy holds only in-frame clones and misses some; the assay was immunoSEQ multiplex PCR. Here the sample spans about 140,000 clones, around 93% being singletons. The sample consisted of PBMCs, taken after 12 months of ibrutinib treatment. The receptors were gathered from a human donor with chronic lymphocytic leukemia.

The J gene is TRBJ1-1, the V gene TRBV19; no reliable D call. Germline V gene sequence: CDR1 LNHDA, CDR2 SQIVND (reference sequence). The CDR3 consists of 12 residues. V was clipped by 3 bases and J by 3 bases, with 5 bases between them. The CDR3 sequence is CASSIAYTEAFF. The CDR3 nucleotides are TGTGCCAGTAGTATCGCGTACACTGAAGCTTTCTTT.

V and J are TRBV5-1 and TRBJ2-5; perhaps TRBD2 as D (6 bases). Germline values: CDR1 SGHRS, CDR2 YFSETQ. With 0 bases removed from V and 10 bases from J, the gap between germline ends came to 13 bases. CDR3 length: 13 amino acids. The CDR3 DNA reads TGCGCCAGCAGCTTGGACCAGCTGGGAGGCCAGTACTTC. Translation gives CASSLDQLGGQYF.

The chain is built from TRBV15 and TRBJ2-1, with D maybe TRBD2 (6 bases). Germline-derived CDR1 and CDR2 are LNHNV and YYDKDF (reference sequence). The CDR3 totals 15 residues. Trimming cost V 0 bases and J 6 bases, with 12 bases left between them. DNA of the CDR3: TGTGCCACCAGCAGAGATAAGGGACTGATCAATGAGCAGTTCTTC. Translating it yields CATSRDKGLINEQFF.

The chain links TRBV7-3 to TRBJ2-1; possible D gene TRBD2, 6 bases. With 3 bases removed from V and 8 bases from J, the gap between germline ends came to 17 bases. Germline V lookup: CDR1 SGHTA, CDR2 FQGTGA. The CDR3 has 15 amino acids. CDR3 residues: CASSLGGNRADEQFF. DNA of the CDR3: TGTGCCAGCAGCTTGGGCGGGAACCGGGCCGATGAGCAGTTCTTC.

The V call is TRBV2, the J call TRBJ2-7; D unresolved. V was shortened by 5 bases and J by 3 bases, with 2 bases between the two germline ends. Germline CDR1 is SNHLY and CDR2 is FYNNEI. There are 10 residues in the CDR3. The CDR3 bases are TGTGCCAGCAGTAACTACGAGCAGTACTTC. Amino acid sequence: CASSNYEQYF.

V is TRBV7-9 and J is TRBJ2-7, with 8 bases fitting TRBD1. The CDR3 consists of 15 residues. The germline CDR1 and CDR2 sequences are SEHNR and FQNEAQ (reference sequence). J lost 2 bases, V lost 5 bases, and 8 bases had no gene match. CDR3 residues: CASSPPDRGPYEQYF. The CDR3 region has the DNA TGTGCCAGCAGCCCCCCAGACAGGGGCCCCTACGAGCAGTACTTC.

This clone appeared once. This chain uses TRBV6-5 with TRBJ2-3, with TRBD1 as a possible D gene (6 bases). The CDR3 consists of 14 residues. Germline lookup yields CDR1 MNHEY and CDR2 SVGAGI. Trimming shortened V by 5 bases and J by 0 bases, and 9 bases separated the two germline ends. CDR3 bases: TGTGCCAGCAGTGAGGACAGTAGCACAGATACGCAGTATTTT. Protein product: CASSEDSSTDTQYF.

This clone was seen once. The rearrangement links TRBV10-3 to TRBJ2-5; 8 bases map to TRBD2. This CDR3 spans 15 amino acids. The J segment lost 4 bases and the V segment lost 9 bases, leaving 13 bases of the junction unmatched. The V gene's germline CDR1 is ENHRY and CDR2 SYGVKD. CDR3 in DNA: TGTGCCATATCAGTGGGGGCGGGAGGCGGAGAGACCCAGTACTTC. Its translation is CAISVGAGGGETQYF.

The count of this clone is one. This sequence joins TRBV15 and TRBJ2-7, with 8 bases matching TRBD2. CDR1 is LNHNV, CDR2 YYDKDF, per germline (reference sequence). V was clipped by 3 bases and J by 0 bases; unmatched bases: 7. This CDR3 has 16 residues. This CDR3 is CATSSDLAGASYEQYF. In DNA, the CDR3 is TGTGCCACCAGCAGTGATCTAGCGGGTGCCTCCTACGAGCAGTACTTC.

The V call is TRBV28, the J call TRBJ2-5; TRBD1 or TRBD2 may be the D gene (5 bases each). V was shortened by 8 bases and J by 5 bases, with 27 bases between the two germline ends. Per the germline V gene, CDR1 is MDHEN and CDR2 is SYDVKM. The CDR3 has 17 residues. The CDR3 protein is CASSFDGKAGTGETQYF. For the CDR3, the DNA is TGTGCCAGCTCTTTCGACGGGAAGGCTGGGACGGGGGAGACCCAGTACTTC.

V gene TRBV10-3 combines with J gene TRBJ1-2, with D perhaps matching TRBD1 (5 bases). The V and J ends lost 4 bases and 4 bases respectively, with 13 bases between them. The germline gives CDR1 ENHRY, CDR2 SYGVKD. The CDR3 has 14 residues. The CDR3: CAISGGREGYGYTF. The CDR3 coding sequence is TGTGCCATCAGTGGGGGACGGGAGGGCTATGGCTACACCTTC.

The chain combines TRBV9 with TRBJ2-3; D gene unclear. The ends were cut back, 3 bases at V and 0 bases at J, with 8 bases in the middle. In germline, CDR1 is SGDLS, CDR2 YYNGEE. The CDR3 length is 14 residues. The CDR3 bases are TGTGCCAGCAGCGGGGCGCCTAGCACAGATACGCAGTATTTT. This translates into CASSGAPSTDTQYF.

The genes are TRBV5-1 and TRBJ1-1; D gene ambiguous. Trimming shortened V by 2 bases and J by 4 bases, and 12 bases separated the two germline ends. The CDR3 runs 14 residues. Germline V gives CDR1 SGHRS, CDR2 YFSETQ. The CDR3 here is CASSFSPHGTEAFF. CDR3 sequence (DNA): TGCGCCAGCAGCTTTAGTCCCCATGGCACTGAAGCTTTCTTT. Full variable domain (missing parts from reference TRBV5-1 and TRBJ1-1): KAGVTQTPRYLIKTRGQQVTLSCSPISGHRSVSWYQQTPGQGLQFLFEYFSETQRNKGNFPGRFSGRQFSNSRSEMNVSTLELGDSALYLCASSFSPHGTEAFFGQGTRLTVV.

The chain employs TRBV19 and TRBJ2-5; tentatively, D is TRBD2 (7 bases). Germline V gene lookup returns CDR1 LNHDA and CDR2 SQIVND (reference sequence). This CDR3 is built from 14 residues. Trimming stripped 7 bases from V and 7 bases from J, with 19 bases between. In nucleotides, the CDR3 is TGTGCCAGTACCCGAGGGGGGGGGCATGGGACCCAGTACTTC. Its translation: CASTRGGGHGTQYF.

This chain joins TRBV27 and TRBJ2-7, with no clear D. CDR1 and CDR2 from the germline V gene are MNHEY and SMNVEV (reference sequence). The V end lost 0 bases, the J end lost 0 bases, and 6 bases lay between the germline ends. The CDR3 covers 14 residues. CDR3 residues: CASSLSMNSYEQYF. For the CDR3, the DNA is TGTGCCAGCAGTTTATCGATGAACTCCTACGAGCAGTACTTC.

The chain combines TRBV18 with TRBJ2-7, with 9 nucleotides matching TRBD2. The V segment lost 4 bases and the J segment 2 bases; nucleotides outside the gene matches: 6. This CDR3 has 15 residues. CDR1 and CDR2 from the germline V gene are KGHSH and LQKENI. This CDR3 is CASSQTSGATYEQYF. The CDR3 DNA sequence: TGTGCCAGCTCACAGACTAGCGGAGCCACCTACGAGCAGTACTTC.

In nucleotides, the CDR3 is TGTGCCACTCGGGACAGTGGCACAGATACGCAGTATTTT. Translating gives CATRDSGTDTQYF. J is TRBJ2-3 and V is TRBV10-3, with 7 bases lining up with TRBD1. Per germline, CDR1 ENHRY and CDR2 SYGVKD. The CDR3 length is 13 residues. V lost 10 bases to trimming and J lost 1 base; unmatched junction nucleotides: 5.

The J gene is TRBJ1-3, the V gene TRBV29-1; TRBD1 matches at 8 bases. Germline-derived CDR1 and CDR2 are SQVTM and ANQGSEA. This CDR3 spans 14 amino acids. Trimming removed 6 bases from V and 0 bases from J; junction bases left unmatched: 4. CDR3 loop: CSVGQGSSGNTIYF. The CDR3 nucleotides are TGCAGCGTCGGACAGGGAAGCTCTGGAAACACCATATATTTT.

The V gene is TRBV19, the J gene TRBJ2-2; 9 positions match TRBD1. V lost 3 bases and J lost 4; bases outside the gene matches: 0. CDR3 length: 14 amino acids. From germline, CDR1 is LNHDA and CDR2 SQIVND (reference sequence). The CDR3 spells CASSMTGGTGELFF. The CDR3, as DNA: TGTGCCAGTAGTATGACAGGGGGCACCGGGGAGCTGTTTTTT.

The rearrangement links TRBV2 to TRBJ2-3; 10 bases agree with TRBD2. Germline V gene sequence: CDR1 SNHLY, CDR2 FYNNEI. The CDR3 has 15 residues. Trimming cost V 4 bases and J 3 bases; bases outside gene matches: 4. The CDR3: CASSGTSGRTDTQYF. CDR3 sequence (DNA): TGTGCCAGCAGTGGGACTAGCGGAAGGACAGATACGCAGTATTTT.